The clone carrying this TCR beta chain turned up a few times. The source of the sample is a study of response to subunit inactivated influenza vaccine. This CDR3 contains 17 residues. TCRdb used MiXCR to reprocess the RT-PCR reads, holding one entry per CDR3 protein. The sample carries roughly 150,000 distinct CDR3 sequences, 11% recorded once. The TCR was taken from a man in his fifties or sixties who received an inactivated influenza vaccine. The sequences come from non-naive T cells sorted from PBMCs, collected roughly 46 days after vaccination. This chain uses TRBV21-1 with TRBJ2-1; TRBD2 was called by the table and not checked on the DNA. TRBV21-1 is an annotated pseudogene. This CDR3 is CASSKWEGGSSYNEQFF. As DNA, the CDR3 is TGTGCCAGCAGCAAGTGGGAGGGGGGGAGCTCCTACAATGAGCAGTTCTTC.